This TCR beta chain comes out of a study of blood T cell repertoires in COVID-19. Across the whole study: Sites in the United States, Italy and Spain provided acute and convalescent COVID-19 samples. In each case, the material was cDNA or gDNA derived from T cells, B-cell-depleted T cells, or PBMCs.

This CDR3 has 14 amino acids. The ends were cut back, 1 base at V and 1 base at J, with 7 bases in the middle. Germline V lookup: CDR1 SEHNR, CDR2 FQNEAQ (reference sequence). In this sample, this clone turned up once. Different DNA sequences within this sample yield the same CDR3. Original processing notes: Reference gene primer amplification gave estimated nucleated cell counts. This table comes from immunoSEQ multiplex PCR, and its TCRdb copy is limited to in-frame clones, with some not included. D and trimming were read from the DNA, whereas the V and J calls and clone size are those reported in that table. The table has 250,000 to 300,000 clones, about nine tenths seen once.

V usage is TRBV7-9 and J usage is TRBJ1-2; D uncertain. Sequencing was performed on peripheral blood. This TCR derives from a woman aged 30 to 39 with COVID-19, enrolled during active disease. CDR3 in amino acids: CASSLGGLNYGYTF. The CDR3 DNA sequence: TGTGCCAGCAGCTTAGGAGGGCTTAACTATGGCTACACCTTC.